This T cell receptor (beta chain) comes out of a study of blood T cell repertoires in COVID-19. Study-level background: Researchers got acute and convalescent COVID-19 samples from the United States, Italy and Spain.

This CDR3 is built from 14 residues. Trimming stripped 4 bases from V and 5 bases from J, with 14 bases between. Germline-derived CDR1 and CDR2 are LNHDA and SQIVND (reference sequence). Libraries were prepared by immunoSEQ multiplex PCR; TCRdb keeps only in-frame clonotypes and omits some of them. The sample contains approximately 120,000 clones, over 75% of which appear only once. The sequencing sample was made of peripheral blood. The receptor was derived from a man aged 80 or over with active or convalescent COVID-19. V and J are TRBV19 and TRBJ1-1, with a weak D call TRBD1 (5 bases). The CDR3 region has the DNA TGTGCCAGTAGTACCCCAGGGTTGGGGACTGAAGCTTTCTTT. Translated, it gives CASSTPGLGTEAFF.